One sample yielded the 6 T cell receptor beta chains listed below, sequenced in a study of Graves' ophthalmopathy and Graves' hyperthyroidism. Investigators amplified TCR beta CDR3 regions from RNA transcripts. Second-round multiplex PCR came after a first-round RT-PCR that employed HTBI primers. MiXCR, run by TCRdb on the multiplex PCR reads, gives a single entry per CDR3 protein. Of 600,000 to 700,000 distinct CDR3 sequences detected, roughly 41% appear once; the ten largest clones hold more than 2.5%. Sequencing was done on a sample of peripheral blood. The origin of the receptors is an adult man with Graves' ophthalmopathy.

Worth noting for this clonotype: One junction end does not reproduce the germline sequence, and a read error may be involved. The CDR3 reads CASSPTSGGNTGANVLTF. For the CDR3, the DNA is TGTGCTAGCAGCCCGACTAGCGGGGGAAACACCGGGGCCAACGTCCTGACTTTC. This chain links TRBV7-6 with TRBJ2-6, with 12 bases identical to TRBD2. CDR1 and CDR2 (germline): SGHVS, FNYEAQ. There are 18 residues in the CDR3.

This clonotype was counted many times. This sequence joins TRBV24-1 and TRBJ1-2; D perhaps matches TRBD1 (5 bases). Germline V lookup: CDR1 KGHDR, CDR2 SFDVKD. The CDR3 is made up of 14 amino acids. Trimming shortened V by 0 bases and J by 7 bases, and 11 bases separated the two germline ends. In DNA form, the CDR3 reads TGTGCCACCAGTGATTTGGTGACAGCGGGTGGCTACACCTTC. Protein sequence: CATSDLVTAGGYTF.

This clonotype appeared many times. The genes are TRBV9 and TRBJ1-5; D is possibly TRBD1 (6 bases). This CDR3 spans 15 amino acids. The germline gives CDR1 SGDLS, CDR2 YYNGEE. Trimming took off 0 bases at V and 1 base at J, with 8 bases between the two ends. For the CDR3, the DNA is TGTGCCAGCAGCGTAGGCGGACAGAGCAATCAGCCCCAGCATTTT. Translation gives CASSVGGQSNQPQHF.

The J gene is TRBJ2-7, the V gene TRBV19; D is perhaps TRBD1 (5 bases). Germline CDR1 reads LNHDA; CDR2 reads SQIVND (reference sequence). This CDR3 is built from 15 residues. V dropped 5 bases and J dropped 0 bases, with 14 bases sitting between them. Here the CDR3 DNA reads TGTGCCAGTAGTCCCGGACACGGAAGCTCCTACGAGCAGTACTTC. Amino acids: CASSPGHGSSYEQYF.

The genes are TRBV11-1 and TRBJ1-1, with D unresolved. Trimming shortened V by 4 bases and J by 1 base, and 10 bases separated the two germline ends. The V gene's germline CDR1 is SGHAT and CDR2 FQDESV (reference sequence). The CDR3 runs 14 residues. CDR3 sequence (DNA): TGTGCCAGCAGCTCCGGGTCTAAGAACACTGAAGCTTTCTTT. It translates to CASSSGSKNTEAFF.

This clonotype was observed at least ten times. V usage is TRBV10-3 and J usage is TRBJ2-5, with TRBD2 identical over 9 bases. The CDR3 runs 15 residues. Germline V lookup: CDR1 ENHRY, CDR2 SYGVKD. V lost 2 bases to trimming and J lost 1 base; unmatched junction nucleotides: 2. DNA of the CDR3: TGTGCCATCAGTGAGCGACTAGCGGCCCAAGAGACCCAGTACTTC. Amino acid sequence: CAISERLAAQETQYF.